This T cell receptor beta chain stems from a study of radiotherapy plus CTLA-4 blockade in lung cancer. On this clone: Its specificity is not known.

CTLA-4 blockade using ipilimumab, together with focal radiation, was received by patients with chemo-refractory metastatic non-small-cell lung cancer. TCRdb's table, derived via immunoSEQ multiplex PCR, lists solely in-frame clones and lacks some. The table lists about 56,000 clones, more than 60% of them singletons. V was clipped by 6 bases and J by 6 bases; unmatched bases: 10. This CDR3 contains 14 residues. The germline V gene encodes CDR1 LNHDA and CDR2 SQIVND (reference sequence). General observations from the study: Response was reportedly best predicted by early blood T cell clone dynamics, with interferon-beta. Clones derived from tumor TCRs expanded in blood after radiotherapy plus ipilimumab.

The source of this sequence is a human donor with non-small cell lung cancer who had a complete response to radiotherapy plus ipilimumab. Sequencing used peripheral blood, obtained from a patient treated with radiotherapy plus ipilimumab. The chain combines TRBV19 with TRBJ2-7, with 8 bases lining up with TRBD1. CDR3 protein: CASSDRGMGGEQYF. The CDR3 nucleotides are TGTGCCAGTAGCGACAGGGGAATGGGAGGCGAGCAGTACTTC. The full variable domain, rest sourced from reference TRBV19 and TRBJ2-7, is DGGITQSPKYLFRKEGQNVTLSCEQNLNHDAMYWYRQDPGQGLRLIYYSQIVNDFQKGDIAEGYSVSREKKESFPLTVTSAQKNPTAFYLCASSDRGMGGEQYFGPGTRLTVT.